One sample yielded the 25 T cell receptor beta chains listed below, sequenced in a study of human T cells and chemical hapten exposure. TCRdb processed the RACE reads anew with MiXCR; each CDR3 protein has one entry. This sample has around 120,000 distinct CDR3 sequences, with approximately 15% found just once. Time point given: pre-sensitization, week 0. The sample's treatment: therapeutic diphenylcyclopropenone sensitization with weekly scalp DPC. The specimen comprised whole blood, sampled in connection with sensitization to the hapten diphenylcyclopropenone (DPC). The receptors shown here come from a woman aged 18-29 years with alopecia areata. Some clones in this sample may be carry-over from other donors' samples.

This chain connects TRBV20-1 to TRBJ2-3; 11 bases map to TRBD2. Trimming at V came to 0 bases and at J to 3 bases, leaving 11 bases not matched to a gene. The CDR3 totals 18 residues. Germline V gives CDR1 DFQATT, CDR2 SNEGSKA (reference sequence). The CDR3 is CSARDRELAGVQTDTQYF. CDR3 coding DNA: TGCAGTGCTAGAGATCGAGAACTAGCGGGGGTCCAGACAGATACGCAGTATTTT.

Regarding this clonotype: Possible read error: a much larger clone is one base away. The genes are TRBV12-3 or TRBV12-4 and TRBJ2-2; tentative D call: TRBD1 (5 bases). Trimming removed 2 bases from V and 7 bases from J, with 14 bases in between. The CDR3 is 15 residues long. The CDR3 sequence is CASSLYAGHIGELFF. The CDR3 DNA is TGTGCCAGCAGTTTATACGCAGGGCATATCGGGGAGCTGTTTTTT.

This clonotype occurred many times. CDR3 sequence reads: CASSRGQRHTEAFF. CDR3 DNA sequence: TGTGCCAGCAGTCGCGGACAGAGGCACACTGAAGCTTTCTTT. J is TRBJ1-1 and V is TRBV12-3 or TRBV12-4, with D possibly TRBD1 on 6 matching bases. The CDR3 has 14 residues. V was trimmed by 5 bases and J by 3 bases, leaving 13 bases between them.

This clonotype was counted a few times. The chain joins TRBV12-2 to TRBJ2-4; the table's TRBD1 call for D was not verified on the DNA. TRBV12-2 corresponds to a pseudogene. The length of the CDR3 is 19 residues. The CDR3 is CASRADRDTASLAKNIQYF. The CDR3 coding sequence is TGTGCAAGTCGCGCGGACCGGGACACGGCGTCCCTAGCCAAAAACATTCAGTACTTC.

The chain recombines TRBV7-2 with TRBJ2-1, with 14 bases that match TRBD2. J gave up 9 bases and V 5 bases, and 12 bases lay outside the gene matches. CDR1 is SGHTA, CDR2 FQGNSA, per germline. The CDR3 has 17 amino acids. The CDR3 sequence: CASSLGTSGGSRVEQFF. In DNA form, the CDR3 reads TGTGCCAGCAGCCTCGGGACTAGCGGGGGAAGTAGGGTTGAGCAGTTCTTC. The variable domain in full, with the rest retrieved from reference TRBV7-2 and TRBJ2-1, is GAGVSQSPSNKVTEKGKDVELRCDPISGHTALYWYRQSLGQGLEFLIYFQGNSAPDKSGLPSDRFSAERTGGSVSTLTIQRTQQEDSAVYLCASSLGTSGGSRVEQFFGPGTRLTVL.

The table lists this clonotype with many counts. The chain has TRBV12-3 or TRBV12-4 and TRBJ2-7, with 10 bases that match TRBD1. The CDR3 has 15 amino acids. V lost 7 bases and J lost 3; bases outside the gene matches: 9. Here the CDR3 DNA reads TGTGCCAGCAACCCGGGACAGGGGCCGGTCTACGAGCAGTACTTC. Residues: CASNPGQGPVYEQYF.

This clonotype was found many times. The V and J genes are TRBV12-3 or TRBV12-4 and TRBJ2-5, with a possible D match to TRBD2 (6 bases). V was shortened by 6 bases and J by 2 bases, with 16 bases between the two germline ends. The CDR3 is 15 amino acids. CDR3 DNA: TGTGCCAGCAGCTTGCCACCGGGAGAACAAGAGACCCAGTACTTC. Translating it yields CASSLPPGEQETQYF.

The chain recombines TRBV6-5 with TRBJ1-2, with D unclear. Between the trimmed V and J ends, which lost 2 bases and 4 bases, there was a span of 14 bases. The CDR3 is made up of 15 amino acids. Germline CDR1 reads MNHEY; CDR2 reads SVGAGI. The CDR3 region is CASSYGGPLGYGYTF. CDR3 nucleotides: TGTGCCAGCAGTTACGGAGGCCCGCTTGGCTATGGCTACACCTTC.

This clonotype was observed a handful of times. This chain uses TRBV3-1 with TRBJ1-2; maybe TRBD1 (6 bases). The V gene lost 5 bases and the J gene lost 6 bases, with 19 bases spanning the gap. Germline CDR1 is LGHDT and CDR2 is YNNKEL (reference sequence). The CDR3 consists of 15 residues. As DNA, the CDR3 is TGTGCCAGCAGCGTCGCAGGGGTCGGATTTAATGGCTACACCTTC. Protein: CASSVAGVGFNGYTF.

The table lists this clonotype with a few counts. The rearrangement links TRBV5-1 to TRBJ2-3, with TRBD1 identical over 10 bases. This CDR3 has 16 residues. The trim removed 1 base at V and 2 bases at J, leaving 4 bases unmatched. Germline-derived CDR1 and CDR2 are SGHRS and YFSETQ. The CDR3 DNA is TGCGCCAGCAGCTTGATCGGGACAGGGGCCACAGATACGCAGTATTTT. This encodes CASSLIGTGATDTQYF.

The rearrangement joins TRBV4-3 to TRBJ1-2, with 9 nucleotides matching TRBD1. Looked up from germline, CDR1 is LGHNA and CDR2 is YSLEER. This CDR3 region has 15 residues. V trimming: 4 bases; J trimming: 5 bases; junction bases outside the gene matches: 8. CDR3: CASSPSTGGWYGYTF. The CDR3 nucleotides read TGCGCCAGCAGCCCCTCCACAGGGGGCTGGTATGGCTACACCTTC.

The chain couples TRBV20-1 to TRBJ1-2; 7 bases agree with TRBD1. V shed 6 bases and J 0 bases; nucleotides not matched to a gene: 4. CDR3 length: 13 residues. From germline, CDR1 is DFQATT and CDR2 SNEGSKA (reference sequence). This chain's CDR3 is CSATGTANYGYTF. The CDR3 DNA reads TGCAGTGCCACCGGGACAGCTAACTATGGCTACACCTTC.

This clonotype showed up many times. This chain uses TRBV27 with TRBJ1-5; 12 bases map to TRBD1. This CDR3 comprises 15 residues. The germline gives CDR1 MNHEY, CDR2 SMNVEV (reference sequence). V shed 6 bases, J shed 8 bases, and the junction held 8 bases outside the gene matches. The CDR3 here is CASRSGQGAVEPQHF. The CDR3 DNA is TGTGCCAGCAGGTCGGGACAGGGGGCTGTAGAGCCCCAGCATTTT.

V is TRBV4-2 and J is TRBJ2-1; no clear D gene. Trimming took 1 base from V and 9 from J, leaving 7 bases between them. Germline V gives CDR1 LGHNA, CDR2 YNFKEQ. The CDR3 contains 12 residues. CDR3 amino acids: CASSQVTGEQFF. The DNA of the CDR3 is TGTGCCAGCAGCCAAGTGACCGGTGAGCAGTTCTTC.

This chain joins TRBV6-5 and TRBJ2-3; D is unclear. The CDR3 is 17 amino acids. Germline V gene lookup returns CDR1 MNHEY and CDR2 SVGAGI. The germline V and J ends were trimmed by 2 bases and 3 bases, with 18 bases remaining between them. Written as DNA, the CDR3 is TGTGCCAGCAGTTACCATCCTACTGGCGCCGGGACAGATACGCAGTATTTT. This encodes CASSYHPTGAGTDTQYF.

This clonotype was detected only a few times. The chain uses TRBV27 and TRBJ2-1, with 7 positions matching TRBD1. Unmatched junction bases numbered 7, after V lost 8 bases and J lost 12 bases. Germline CDR1 reads MNHEY; CDR2 reads SMNVEV (reference sequence). The CDR3 consists of 11 residues. The CDR3, as DNA: TGTGCCAGCGGATTCGCAGGGGGGCAGTTCTTC. Encoded protein: CASGFAGGQFF.

The chain's CDR3 is CASGDRSGANVLTF. CDR3 DNA sequence: TGTGCCAGCGGGGACCGCTCTGGGGCCAACGTCCTGACTTTC. J is TRBJ2-6 and V is TRBV12-3 or TRBV12-4, with D perhaps TRBD1 or TRBD2 (5 bases each). The CDR3 is 14 amino acids. V lost 8 bases and J 0 bases, leaving 8 bases between the germline ends.

The chain uses TRBV29-1 and TRBJ2-5; 7 nucleotides line up with TRBD2. The V segment lost 5 bases and the J segment 7 bases; nucleotides outside the gene matches: 7. The germline CDR1 and CDR2 sequences are SQVTM and ANQGSEA. The CDR3 loop spans 12 amino acids. CDR3 region: CSVLGLEGTQYF. CDR3 nucleotide sequence: TGCAGCGTTCTTGGACTAGAGGGGACCCAGTACTTC.

This clonotype has only a few counts. The chain links TRBV3-1 to TRBJ2-7; unclear D gene. The germline V and J ends were trimmed by 3 bases and 1 base, with 19 bases remaining between them. CDR1 is LGHDT, CDR2 YNNKEL, per germline (reference sequence). The length of the CDR3 is 17 residues. In DNA, the CDR3 is TGTGCCAGCAGCCAGGCTTTGGGCAGCTTAACATCCTACGAGCAGTACTTC. Translating it yields CASSQALGSLTSYEQYF.

The chain uses TRBV21-1 and TRBJ2-7; TRBD1, the D gene given by the table, was not confirmed from the DNA. TRBV21-1 constitutes a pseudogene. CDR3 length: 13 residues. The CDR3 sequence is CAILMDRAYEQYF. In nucleotides, the CDR3 is TGTGCCATCCTAATGGACAGAGCCTACGAGCAGTACTTC.

Ten or more counts support this clonotype. The V gene is TRBV7-2, the J gene TRBJ2-6; unclear D gene. CDR1 is SGHTA, CDR2 FQGNSA, per germline. The V end was cut by 3 bases, the J end by 10 bases, with 10 bases between. The CDR3 length is 13 residues. CDR3 region: CASSFRVPNVLTF. The CDR3 DNA reads as TGTGCCAGCAGCTTCCGCGTACCAAACGTCCTGACTTTC. Filled out from reference TRBV7-2 and TRBJ2-6, the complete variable domain reads GAGVSQSPSNKVTEKGKDVELRCDPISGHTALYWYRQSLGQGLEFLIYFQGNSAPDKSGLPSDRFSAERTGGSVSTLTIQRTQQEDSAVYLCASSFRVPNVLTFGAGSRLTVL.

This clonotype was counted a few times. The chain employs TRBV7-2 and TRBJ1-3; D is undetermined. The CDR3 spans 13 residues. Deletions cut 5 bases from V and 4 bases from J, with 9 bases between. Germline V gene data show CDR1 as SGHTA and CDR2 as FQGNSA. The CDR3 protein is CASSRPPGNTIYF. The CDR3 DNA follows: TGTGCCAGCAGCCGGCCGCCGGGAAACACCATATATTTT.

V gene TRBV7-2 combines with J gene TRBJ1-1; no definite D call. Trimming stripped 6 bases from V and 6 bases from J, with 17 bases between. The CDR3 sequence is 14 residues long. Per the germline V gene, CDR1 is SGHTA and CDR2 is FQGNSA. The DNA of the CDR3 is TGTGCCAGCAGTCGGGGTCCCGGGAGGGCTGAAGCTTTCTTT. Its translation: CASSRGPGRAEAFF.

This clonotype has a count of ten or more. This chain joins TRBV20-1 and TRBJ2-5, with TRBD1 identical over 8 bases. CDR3 length: 14 amino acids. V shed 0 bases, J shed 7 bases, and the junction held 7 bases outside the gene matches. Germline assignment: CDR1 DFQATT and CDR2 SNEGSKA (reference sequence). The DNA of the CDR3 is TGCAGTGCTAGAGATCCAGGGGGCCTCCTGACCCAGTACTTC. As protein: CSARDPGGLLTQYF.

This chain connects TRBV2 to TRBJ1-2, with D unclear. Germline CDR1 and CDR2: SNHLY and FYNNEI. CDR3 length: 13 amino acids. V was pared by 2 bases and J by 4 bases, with 8 bases between. The CDR3 bases are TGTGCCAGCAGTGAAAAAGGGTTCTATGGCTACACCTTC. Protein product: CASSEKGFYGYTF. The whole variable domain, remainder taken from reference TRBV2 and TRBJ1-2, is EPEVTQTPSHQVTQMGQEVILRCVPISNHLYFYWYRQILGQKVEFLVSFYNNEISEKSEIFDDQFSVERPDGSNFTLKIRSTKLEDSAMYFCASSEKGFYGYTFGSGTRLTVV.